One sample yielded the 13 T cell receptor beta chains listed below, sequenced in a study of OX40 agonist ivuxolimab in advanced cancers. Method: immunoSEQ multiplex PCR; TCRdb's copy keeps in-frame clones and lacks some. The table lists 50,000 or so clones, 85% to 95% of them singletons. The specimen comprised CD4+ or CD8+ T cells sorted from blood, sampled in a trial of the OX40 agonist ivuxolimab. These receptors all stem from an adult with an advanced solid tumor such as melanoma, head and neck, liver or kidney cancer.

V and J are TRBV27 and TRBJ2-7; weak D call: TRBD1 (6 bases). The length of the CDR3 is 13 residues. V gave up 7 bases and J gave up 3 bases, with 13 bases separating them. CDR1 MNHEY and CDR2 SMNVEV come from the germline V gene (reference sequence). CDR3 protein: CASTTGGGYEQYF. The CDR3 DNA reads as TGTGCCAGCACGACAGGAGGCGGCTACGAGCAGTACTTC.

CDR3 amino acids: CASSEFGQGTNYNEQFF. CDR3 DNA: TGCGCCAGCAGTGAGTTTGGGCAGGGCACCAACTACAATGAGCAGTTCTTC. The chain uses TRBV10-2 and TRBJ2-1; tentatively, D is TRBD1 (5 bases). Trimming left V 1 base short and J 3 bases short, with 16 bases between. Germline assignment: CDR1 WSHSY and CDR2 SAAADI. The CDR3 has 17 residues.

The chain uses TRBV7-8 and TRBJ2-7; unclear D gene. In germline, CDR1 is SGHVS, CDR2 FQNEAQ. CDR3 length: 14 residues. With 2 bases removed from V and 0 bases from J, the gap between germline ends came to 8 bases. CDR3 region: CASSLWADSYEQYF. DNA for the CDR3: TGTGCCAGCAGCTTATGGGCAGACTCCTACGAGCAGTACTTC.

V gene TRBV5-6 combines with J gene TRBJ1-4, with D maybe TRBD1 (5 bases). V dropped 1 base and J dropped 5 bases, with 9 bases sitting between them. This CDR3 region has 14 residues. Per germline, CDR1 SGHDT and CDR2 YYEEEE. CDR3 loop: CASSLKEGNEKLFF. The CDR3 DNA reads as TGTGCCAGCAGCTTGAAGGAGGGGAATGAAAAACTGTTTTTT.

The chain couples TRBV10-3 to TRBJ1-1; TRBD1 might be the D (5 bases). This CDR3 is 12 amino acids long. Germline V CDR1 and CDR2: ENHRY, SYGVKD. V was shortened by 4 bases and J by 3 bases, with 6 bases between the two germline ends. In DNA form, the CDR3 reads TGTGCCATCAGTGCAGGGTACACTGAAGCTTTCTTT. This sequence encodes CAISAGYTEAFF.

This chain uses TRBV5-8 with TRBJ2-2, with TRBD2 as a possible D gene (6 bases). CDR1 is SGHTS and CDR2 is YDEGEE in the germline V gene. The ends were cut back, 3 bases at V and 3 bases at J, with 12 bases in the middle. This CDR3 region has 15 residues. CDR3 sequence reads: CASSSERAYTGELFF. The CDR3 DNA follows: TGTGCCAGCAGCTCCGAGCGGGCTTACACCGGGGAGCTGTTTTTT.

The rearrangement joins TRBV19 to TRBJ2-7, with D perhaps matching TRBD2 (5 bases). Germline V gene data show CDR1 as LNHDA and CDR2 as SQIVND (reference sequence). This CDR3 is built from 14 residues. Trimming removed 5 bases from V and 5 bases from J, with 16 bases in between. CDR3: CASSLGGGLHEQYF. CDR3 coding DNA: TGTGCCAGTAGTCTCGGTGGCGGGCTTCACGAGCAGTACTTC.

The CDR3 sequence: CASSPDSYSNQPQHF. The CDR3 bases are TGTGCCAGCAGCCCGGACTCCTATAGCAATCAGCCCCAGCATTTT. The V call is TRBV6-6, the J call TRBJ1-5; D uncertain. The CDR3 runs 15 residues. Germline V gene sequence: CDR1 MNHNY, CDR2 SVGAGI (reference sequence). The ends were cut back, 6 bases at V and 0 bases at J, with 12 bases in the middle.

CDR3 sequence reads: CASSSNPDEKLFF. The CDR3 DNA sequence: TGTGCCAGCAGCTCTAATCCCGATGAAAAACTGTTTTTT. The chain is built from TRBV5-6 and TRBJ1-4; D is uncertain. This CDR3 comprises 13 residues. Germline values: CDR1 SGHDT, CDR2 YYEEEE. Trimming pared 3 bases from V and 6 bases from J, leaving 9 bases between. The variable domain in full, with the rest retrieved from reference TRBV5-6 and TRBJ1-4, is DAGVTQSPTHLIKTRGQQVTLRCSPKSGHDTVSWYQQALGQGPQFIFQYYEEEERQRGNFPDRFSGHQFPNYSSELNVNALLLGDSALYLCASSSNPDEKLFFGSGTQLSVL.

The chain couples TRBV7-8 to TRBJ1-5; unclear D gene. CDR3 length: 15 amino acids. Germline V gene lookup returns CDR1 SGHVS and CDR2 FQNEAQ. Trimming removed 5 bases at V and 0 bases at J, with 11 bases between. The CDR3 protein is CASSKVAYSNQPQHF. The CDR3, as DNA: TGTGCCAGCAGCAAGGTGGCGTATAGCAATCAGCCCCAGCATTTT.

The chain couples TRBV18 to TRBJ2-5; D ambiguous. CDR1 and CDR2 (germline): KGHSH, LQKENI. V lost 3 bases to trimming and J lost 0 bases, with 8 bases between them. This CDR3 is built from 14 residues. As DNA, the CDR3 is TGTGCCAGCTCACCTACCGGGCACCAAGAGACCCAGTACTTC. Residues: CASSPTGHQETQYF.

The rearrangement links TRBV27 to TRBJ2-1; weak D call: TRBD2 (5 bases). The CDR3 has 16 residues. Trimming removed 6 bases from V and 0 bases from J, with 15 bases in between. Germline assignment: CDR1 MNHEY and CDR2 SMNVEV (reference sequence). The DNA for the CDR3 is TGTGCCAGCAGCTCCATCGGCGGGCACTCCTACAATGAGCAGTTCTTC. Protein: CASSSIGGHSYNEQFF.

The table lists this clone with a count of one. The chain uses TRBV2 and TRBJ2-1; 7 nucleotides align to TRBD1. The ends lost 6 bases at V and 6 bases at J; junction bases unmatched: 11. Germline CDR1 and CDR2: SNHLY and FYNNEI. CDR3 length equals 15 residues. CDR3 DNA: TGTGCCAGCAGGGTACAGGGGAGTGTGGGCAATGAGCAGTTCTTC. Its translation: CASRVQGSVGNEQFF.